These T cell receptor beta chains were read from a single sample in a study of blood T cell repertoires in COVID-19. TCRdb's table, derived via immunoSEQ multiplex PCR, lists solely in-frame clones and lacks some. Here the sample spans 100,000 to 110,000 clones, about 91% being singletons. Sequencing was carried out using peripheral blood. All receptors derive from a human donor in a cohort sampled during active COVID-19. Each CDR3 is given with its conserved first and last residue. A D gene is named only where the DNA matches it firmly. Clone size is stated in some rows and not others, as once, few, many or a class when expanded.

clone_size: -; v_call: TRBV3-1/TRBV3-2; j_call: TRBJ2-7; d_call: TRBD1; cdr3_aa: CASSQGSRTGDYEQYF; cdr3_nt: TGTGCCAGCAGCCAAGGCAGTAGGACAGGGGACTACGAGCAGTACTTC
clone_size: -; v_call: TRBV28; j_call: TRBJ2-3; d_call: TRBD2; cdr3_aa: CASTEGRETDTQYF; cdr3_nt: TGTGCCAGCACCGAGGGGCGGGAGACAGATACGCAGTATTTT
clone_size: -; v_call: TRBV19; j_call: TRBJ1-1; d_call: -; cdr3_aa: CASSIGETFGAFF; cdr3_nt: -
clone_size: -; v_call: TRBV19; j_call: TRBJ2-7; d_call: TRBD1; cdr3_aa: CASSRTGGTYEQYF; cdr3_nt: TGTGCCAGTAGTAGGACAGGGGGAACCTACGAGCAGTACTTC
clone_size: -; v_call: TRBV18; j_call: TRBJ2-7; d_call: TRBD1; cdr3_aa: CASSRDRAYEQYF; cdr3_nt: TGTGCCAGCTCACGGGACAGAGCCTACGAGCAGTACTTC
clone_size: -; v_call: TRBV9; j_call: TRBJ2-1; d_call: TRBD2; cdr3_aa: CASSVASGYREQFF; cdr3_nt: TGTGCCAGCAGCGTAGCTAGCGGGTACAGGGAGCAGTTCTTC
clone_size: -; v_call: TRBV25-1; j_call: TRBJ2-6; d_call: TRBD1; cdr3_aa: CASSDRDRDLFGANVLTF; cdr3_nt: TGTGCCAGCAGTGACCGGGACAGGGATCTCTTTGGGGCCAACGTCCTGACTTTC
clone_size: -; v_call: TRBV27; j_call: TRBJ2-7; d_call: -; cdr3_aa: CASSFRAAIYEQYF; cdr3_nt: TGTGCCAGCAGTTTCAGAGCGGCAATTTACGAGCAGTACTTC
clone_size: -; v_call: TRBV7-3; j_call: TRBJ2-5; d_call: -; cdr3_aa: CASSYGGQETQYF; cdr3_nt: TGTGCCAGCAGCTACGGGGGCCAAGAGACCCAGTACTTC
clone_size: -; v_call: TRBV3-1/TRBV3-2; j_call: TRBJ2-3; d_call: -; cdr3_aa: CASSQDPRRLAGGTDTQYF; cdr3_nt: TGTGCCAGCAGCCAAGATCCCAGGAGGTTAGCCGGAGGCACAGATACGCAGTATTTT
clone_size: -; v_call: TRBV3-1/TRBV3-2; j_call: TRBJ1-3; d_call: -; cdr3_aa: CASSQARNTIYF; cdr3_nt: TGTGCCAGCAGCCAAGCCAGGAACACCATATATTTT
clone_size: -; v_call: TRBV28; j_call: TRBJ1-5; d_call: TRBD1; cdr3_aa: CASRSPGQGYQPQHF; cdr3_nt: TGTGCCAGCAGAAGTCCGGGACAGGGATACCAGCCCCAGCATTTT
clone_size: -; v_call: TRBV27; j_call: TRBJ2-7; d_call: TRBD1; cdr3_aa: CASSSGTGYEQYF; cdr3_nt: TGTGCCAGCAGTTCCGGGACAGGTTACGAGCAGTACTTC
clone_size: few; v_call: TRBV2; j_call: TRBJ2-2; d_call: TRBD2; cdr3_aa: CASSEFRLAGIITGELFF; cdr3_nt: TGTGCCAGCAGTGAATTCCGGCTAGCGGGAATTATTACCGGGGAGCTGTTTTTT
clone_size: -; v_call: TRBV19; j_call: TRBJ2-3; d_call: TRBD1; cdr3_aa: CASGQGPSTDTQYF; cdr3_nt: TGTGCCAGTGGACAGGGACCTTCCACAGATACGCAGTATTTT
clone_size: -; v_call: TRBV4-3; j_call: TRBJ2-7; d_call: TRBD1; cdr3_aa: CASSHRQGLSYEQYF; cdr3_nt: TGCGCCAGCAGCCACCGACAGGGGCTTTCCTACGAGCAGTACTTC
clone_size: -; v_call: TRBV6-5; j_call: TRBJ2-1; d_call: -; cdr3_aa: CASSYQGITSNEQFF; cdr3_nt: TGTGCCAGCAGTTACCAAGGTATTACTAGCAATGAGCAGTTCTTC
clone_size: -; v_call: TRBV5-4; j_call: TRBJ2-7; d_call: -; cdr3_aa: CASSGAVTYEQYF; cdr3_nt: TGTGCCAGCAGCGGGGCGGTTACCTACGAGCAGTACTTC
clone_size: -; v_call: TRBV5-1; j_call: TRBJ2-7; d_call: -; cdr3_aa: CASSRRVRGSTYEQYF; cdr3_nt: TGCGCCAGCAGCCGGAGAGTCCGGGGATCTACCTACGAGCAGTACTTC
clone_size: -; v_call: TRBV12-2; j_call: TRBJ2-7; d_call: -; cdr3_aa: CASRGRGRAPYEQYF; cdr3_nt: TGTGCAAGTCGGGGCCGCGGGAGGGCCCCCTACGAGCAGTACTTC
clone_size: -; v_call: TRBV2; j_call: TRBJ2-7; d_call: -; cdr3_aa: CASRTAEQYF; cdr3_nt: TGTGCCAGCAGGACAGCCGAGCAGTACTTC
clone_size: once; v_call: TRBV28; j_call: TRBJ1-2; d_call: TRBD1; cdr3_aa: CASSSGTGGSGYTF; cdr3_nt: TGTGCCAGCAGTTCCGGGACAGGGGGCTCTGGCTACACCTTC
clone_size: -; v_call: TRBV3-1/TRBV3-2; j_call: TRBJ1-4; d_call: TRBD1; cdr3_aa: CASSPTGNNEKLFF; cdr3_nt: TGTGCCAGCAGCCCGACAGGGAACAATGAAAAACTGTTTTTT